This T cell receptor beta chain is from a study of regulatory T cells in long-lasting Graves disease. Libraries of TCR beta came from iRepertoire HTBI primers plus Arm-PCR of CDR3 regions. One entry per CDR3 protein, called by TCRdb with MiXCR from the multiplex PCR reads. The table has hundreds of thousands of distinct CDR3 sequences, around 16% seen once. Notes on this clonotype: Its antigen is as yet unknown.

Germline CDR1 is DFQATT and CDR2 is SNEGSKA (reference sequence). V lost 2 bases and J lost 0, with 10 bases in between. CDR3 length equals 14 residues. This sample's time point: newly diagnosed GD, antithyroid drugs for less than 3 months. Scientists built the TCR library using RNA that was extracted from PBMCs. Points from the study as a whole: The researchers studied only peripheral blood, not thyroid tissue.

The sample also formed part of further work on T cells in Graves' hyperthyroidism and ophthalmopathy.

Sequencing was performed on peripheral blood mononuclear cells (PBMCs), taken at new diagnosis, from a patient treated with antithyroid drugs. The clonotype was recovered from a woman aged 40-60 years with Graves disease. V usage is TRBV20-1 and J usage is TRBJ1-1; D is unresolved. In nucleotides, the CDR3 is TGCAGTGCTAGACAAGGGAACATGAACACTGAAGCTTTCTTT. Its protein is CSARQGNMNTEAFF.